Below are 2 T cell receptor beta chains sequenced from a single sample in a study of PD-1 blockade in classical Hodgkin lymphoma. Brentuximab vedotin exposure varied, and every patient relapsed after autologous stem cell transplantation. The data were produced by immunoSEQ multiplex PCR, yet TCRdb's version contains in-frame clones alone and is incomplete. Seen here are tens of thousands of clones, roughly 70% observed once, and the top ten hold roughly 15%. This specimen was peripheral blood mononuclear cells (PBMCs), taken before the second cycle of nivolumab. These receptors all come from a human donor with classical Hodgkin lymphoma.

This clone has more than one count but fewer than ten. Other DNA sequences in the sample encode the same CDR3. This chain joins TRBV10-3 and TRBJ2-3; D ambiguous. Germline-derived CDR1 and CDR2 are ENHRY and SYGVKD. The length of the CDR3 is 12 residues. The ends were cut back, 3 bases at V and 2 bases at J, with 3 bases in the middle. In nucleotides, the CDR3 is TGTGCCATCAGTGACTCCACAGATACGCAGTATTTT. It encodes CAISDSTDTQYF.

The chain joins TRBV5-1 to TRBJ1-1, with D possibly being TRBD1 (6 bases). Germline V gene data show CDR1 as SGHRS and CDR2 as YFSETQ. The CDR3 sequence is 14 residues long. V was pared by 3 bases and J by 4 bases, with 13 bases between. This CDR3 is CASSSQGSSTEAFF. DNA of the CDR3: TGCGCCAGCAGCTCGCAGGGGAGCAGCACTGAAGCTTTCTTT.